The 11 T cell receptor beta chains in this list originate from one sample, sequenced in a study of T cells in Graves' hyperthyroidism and ophthalmopathy. Researchers amplified the TCR beta CDR3 regions from RNA transcripts. The HTBI set primed first-round TCR CDR3 RT-PCR. TCRdb reprocessed the multiplex PCR reads via MiXCR and lists one record per CDR3 protein. This table holds some 570,000 distinct CDR3 sequences, under 20% found once. Sequenced sample: blood. Every receptor here comes from a woman under 30 with Graves' ophthalmopathy.

This clonotype occurred many times. The CDR3 nucleotides are TGTGCCAGCAGTCCAACCACCCACAGGGAGTGGGACTATGGCTACACCTTC. It encodes CASSPTTHREWDYGYTF. The rearrangement joins TRBV27 to TRBJ1-2, with D possibly TRBD1 on 6 matching bases. This CDR3 contains 17 residues. Germline V gives CDR1 MNHEY, CDR2 SMNVEV (reference sequence). V lost 5 bases, J lost 3 bases, and 22 bases lay in between.

The gene calls are TRBV30 and TRBJ2-1; TRBD2 agrees at 9 bases. Losses at the gene ends were 0 bases for V and 1 base for J; bases not matched to a gene: 7. The CDR3 contains 17 residues. The V gene's germline CDR1 is GTSNPN and CDR2 SVGIG (reference sequence). The CDR3 sequence is CAWSVGAGGLSYNEQFF. Here the CDR3 DNA reads TGTGCCTGGAGTGTGGGGGCGGGGGGGTTGTCCTACAATGAGCAGTTCTTC. Full variable domain (rest looked up from reference TRBV30 and TRBJ2-1): SQTIHQWPATLVQPVGSPLSLECTVEGTSNPNLYWYRQAAGRGLQLLFYSVGIGQISSEVPQNLSASRPQDRQFILSSKKLLLSDSGFYLCAWSVGAGGLSYNEQFFGPGTRLTVL.

In its sample, this clonotype was seen many times. The chain recombines TRBV11-3 with TRBJ2-3; D not resolved. The CDR3 spans 14 residues. Germline V gene lookup returns CDR1 SGHNT and CDR2 YENEEA. Trimming left V 5 bases short and J 1 base short, with 10 bases between. CDR3 amino acids: CASSAGSRTDTQYF. The CDR3 nucleotides are TGTGCCAGCAGCGCTGGGTCTCGCACAGATACGCAGTATTTT.

The J gene is TRBJ2-2, the V gene TRBV10-3; TRBD2 might be the D (6 bases). Germline lookup yields CDR1 ENHRY and CDR2 SYGVKD. With 10 bases removed from V and 5 bases from J, the gap between germline ends came to 14 bases. This CDR3 contains 13 residues. The CDR3 reads CATSRESTGELFF. CDR3 sequence (DNA): TGTGCCACCTCTCGGGAGAGTACCGGGGAGCTGTTTTTT.

In its sample, this clonotype was seen a few times. This rearrangement joins TRBV27 to TRBJ1-2, with a possible D match to TRBD1 (5 bases). CDR1 is MNHEY and CDR2 is SMNVEV in the germline V gene (reference sequence). V lost 0 bases, J lost 8 bases, and 10 bases lay in between. The CDR3 is 13 amino acids. CDR3 sequence (DNA): TGTGCCAGCAGTTTATCAGGGGCTGAGGGCTACACCTTC. It codes for CASSLSGAEGYTF.

This clonotype occurred many times. The chain links TRBV3-1 to TRBJ2-7; 10 bases agree with TRBD2. The germline V gene encodes CDR1 LGHDT and CDR2 YNNKEL (reference sequence). V gave up 3 bases and J gave up 2 bases; unmatched junction bases: 4. This CDR3 region has 15 residues. The CDR3 sequence: CASSHGLAVTYEQYF. The DNA of the CDR3 is TGTGCCAGCAGCCACGGACTAGCGGTAACCTACGAGCAGTACTTC.

In this sample, this clonotype turned up many times. The chain employs TRBV27 and TRBJ2-1, with 10 bases lining up with TRBD2. CDR1 and CDR2 (germline): MNHEY, SMNVEV (reference sequence). This CDR3 is built from 15 residues. V lost 2 bases to trimming and J lost 5 bases; unmatched junction nucleotides: 3. As DNA, the CDR3 is TGTGCCAGCAGTTTAGGACTAGCGGTTGACAATGAGCAGTTCTTC. Its translation is CASSLGLAVDNEQFF.

This clonotype occurred a few times. J is TRBJ2-7 and V is TRBV12-3 or TRBV12-4; 9 nucleotides align to TRBD2. The V segment lost 6 bases and the J segment 6 bases; nucleotides outside the gene matches: 12. CDR3 length: 15 amino acids. The CDR3: CASSPWASGTPEQYF. The CDR3 DNA reads TGTGCCAGCAGCCCCTGGGCTAGCGGGACGCCCGAGCAGTACTTC.

This clonotype was counted ten times or more. The chain couples TRBV20-1 to TRBJ2-7, with D perhaps matching TRBD1 (5 bases). Trimming took 0 bases from V and 5 from J, leaving 14 bases between them. The CDR3 extends over 14 amino acids. CDR1 DFQATT and CDR2 SNEGSKA come from the germline V gene (reference sequence). The CDR3 DNA follows: TGCAGTGCTAGAGATGGCTCAAGGGGCCACGAGCAGTACTTC. Translating gives CSARDGSRGHEQYF.

This clonotype was counted ten times or more. This rearrangement joins TRBV7-8 to TRBJ2-3; TRBD1 matches 8 bases. The CDR3 runs to 16 residues. Germline-derived CDR1 and CDR2 are SGHVS and FQNEAQ. Trimming at V came to 1 base and at J to 2 bases, leaving 5 bases not matched to a gene. Written as DNA, the CDR3 is TGTGCCAGCAGCTTAGTAGACAGGGGACCCACAGATACGCAGTATTTT. Protein sequence: CASSLVDRGPTDTQYF.

Points on this clonotype: A much larger clone differs by one base, so this may be a read error. V usage is TRBV2 and J usage is TRBJ2-1, with D possibly TRBD2 on 6 matching bases. The V gene's germline CDR1 is SNHLY and CDR2 FYNNEI. The CDR3 runs to 14 residues. V was cut by 3 bases and J by 7 bases, with 13 bases left in between. The CDR3: CASSDCGIGNEQFF. CDR3 DNA: TGTGCCAGCAGTGACTGCGGGATCGGTAATGAGCAGTTCTTC.